The subject of this entry is one TCR beta chain. No antigen is known for it. The record originates from a study of cytomegalovirus exposure and HLA in healthy donors. V was trimmed by 8 bases and J by 4 bases, leaving 21 bases between them. The CDR3 covers 16 residues. Germline-derived CDR1 and CDR2 are MGHDK and SYGVNS. Vbeta (60) and Jbeta (13) primers were used in the PCR. Some clones are missing from TCRdb's copy, which holds only in-frame ones; the method was immunoSEQ multiplex PCR. In the table there are about 140,000 clones, about two thirds of which are singletons. Regarding the study as a whole: Immune exposure was documented only through CMV serostatus.

The chain is built from TRBV25-1 and TRBJ2-1; the D gene is possibly TRBD2 (5 bases). What was sequenced was PBMCs. The TCR sequence derives from a man aged 40-49 years in good health and CMV-seronegative. For the CDR3, the DNA is TGTGCCAGCGGAAAAGACCGTCGCCCGGGATACAATGAGCAGTTCTTC. Translating it yields CASGKDRRPGYNEQFF.